The 14 T cell receptor beta chains listed next were all sequenced from one sample in a study of patients with pleural tuberculosis. Via MiXCR, TCRdb re-called the reads, giving one row per CDR3 protein. The sample lists 40,000 to 55,000 distinct CDR3 sequences, around 7% occurring once. Source of these receptors: a human donor with pleural tuberculosis.

This clonotype has at least ten counts. The genes are TRBV28 and TRBJ2-1, with unresolved D. Looked up from germline, CDR1 is MDHEN and CDR2 is SYDVKM. V was pared by 3 bases and J by 9 bases, with 18 bases between. This CDR3 region has 15 residues. The CDR3: CASSLASSLLSEQFF. The CDR3 nucleotides are TGTGCCAGCAGTTTGGCTAGTTCATTGCTCAGTGAGCAGTTCTTC.

In this sample, this clonotype turned up many times. The chain combines TRBV20-1 with TRBJ1-1; TRBD1 might be the D (5 bases). V lost 3 bases and J 5 bases, leaving 13 bases between the germline ends. This CDR3 has 13 amino acids. Looked up from germline, CDR1 is DFQATT and CDR2 is SNEGSKA (reference sequence). The CDR3 spells CSASWGVGTEAFF. The CDR3 DNA sequence: TGCAGTGCTAGCTGGGGGGTCGGTACTGAAGCTTTCTTT.

This clonotype was detected ten times or more. The chain is built from TRBV27 and TRBJ1-1, with D possibly TRBD1 on 6 matching bases. This CDR3 is built from 15 residues. V was shortened by 9 bases and J by 4 bases, with 21 bases between the two germline ends. In germline, CDR1 is MNHEY, CDR2 SMNVEV (reference sequence). The CDR3 protein is CASCRGDGGSTEAFF. The CDR3, as DNA: TGTGCCAGTTGTAGGGGGGATGGTGGAAGCACTGAAGCTTTCTTT.

This clonotype was seen repeatedly, ten times or more. The chain combines TRBV4-1 with TRBJ2-1; D is uncertain. Germline assignment: CDR1 MGHRA and CDR2 YSYEKL. The CDR3 has 11 residues. Trimming cost V 5 bases and J 9 bases, with 8 bases left between them. CDR3 loop: CASSSVSEQFF. CDR3 in DNA: TGCGCCAGCAGCAGCGTCAGTGAGCAGTTCTTC.

Many counts were recorded for this clonotype. The CDR3: CASSFGRALDTGELFF. The CDR3 region has the DNA TGTGCCAGCAGTTTCGGGAGGGCCTTGGACACCGGGGAGCTGTTTTTT. The chain couples TRBV12-3 or TRBV12-4 to TRBJ2-2, with TRBD2 identical over 8 bases. J was trimmed by 3 bases and V by 3 bases; bases with no gene match: 6. The CDR3 totals 16 residues.

This clonotype was detected many times. The chain is built from TRBV14 and TRBJ2-3; D is uncertain. The CDR3 is 16 residues long. In germline, CDR1 is SGHDN, CDR2 FVKESK. The ends were cut back, 0 bases at V and 2 bases at J, with 12 bases in the middle. The CDR3: CASSQEEQIITDTQYF. The DNA of the CDR3 is TGTGCCAGCAGCCAAGAGGAGCAGATTATCACAGATACGCAGTATTTT.

The chain is built from TRBV27 and TRBJ1-4; TRBD1 is a possible D gene (6 bases). CDR1 and CDR2 from the germline V gene are MNHEY and SMNVEV (reference sequence). Trimming shortened V by 7 bases and J by 4 bases, and 16 bases separated the two germline ends. The CDR3 is 15 residues long. For the CDR3, the DNA is TGTGCCAGCAATGGGGGGGCGAGCAGTAATGAAAAACTGTTTTTT. Translation gives CASNGGASSNEKLFF.

The V and J genes are TRBV3-1 and TRBJ2-2; D is perhaps TRBD2 (6 bases). V was shortened by 4 bases and J by 8 bases, with 11 bases between the two germline ends. Germline CDR1 and CDR2: LGHDT and YNNKEL (reference sequence). This CDR3 is 13 amino acids long. The CDR3 reads CASSPDYSGELFF. The CDR3 coding sequence is TGTGCCAGCAGCCCGGACTACTCGGGGGAGCTGTTTTTT.

This clonotype occurred many times. This sequence joins TRBV5-1 and TRBJ1-2; D ambiguous. The V gene's germline CDR1 is SGHRS and CDR2 YFSETQ. V was clipped by 0 bases and J by 0 bases, with 6 bases between them. The CDR3 consists of 14 residues. CDR3 bases: TGCGCCAGCAGCTTGGCCCCCGCTAACTATGGCTACACCTTC. Translating gives CASSLAPANYGYTF.

This clonotype turned up a few times. This sequence joins TRBV11-1 and TRBJ2-5, with D possibly being TRBD1 (5 bases). Trimming took off 5 bases at V and 2 bases at J, with 12 bases between the two ends. Germline loops: CDR1 SGHAT, CDR2 FQDESV (reference sequence). The CDR3 is made up of 14 amino acids. CDR3 bases: TGTGCCAGCAGCCCAGGACATATACAAGAGACCCAGTACTTC. Translation: CASSPGHIQETQYF.

This clonotype has just a few counts. The CDR3 bases are TGCGCCAGCAGCTTAGTCGTCAATGAGCAGTTCTTC. It codes for CASSLVVNEQFF. This chain connects TRBV5-1 to TRBJ2-1; the D is unclear. The CDR3 has 12 residues. Germline V gene sequence: CDR1 SGHRS, CDR2 YFSETQ. Trimming shortened V by 2 bases and J by 6 bases, and 6 bases separated the two germline ends.

This CDR3 reads CASSLRGEYEQYF. In DNA form, the CDR3 reads TGTGCCAGCAGCCTCAGGGGAGAATACGAGCAGTACTTC. The rearrangement uses TRBV4-2 and TRBJ2-7, with D possibly matching TRBD1 (6 bases). V was cut by 4 bases and J by 4 bases, with 11 bases left in between. The CDR3 is 13 amino acids. From germline, CDR1 is LGHNA and CDR2 YNFKEQ.

This clonotype came up many times. The chain is built from TRBV5-4 and TRBJ2-1, with 8 bases aligning to TRBD2. Per the germline V gene, CDR1 is SGHNT and CDR2 is YYREEE (reference sequence). V lost 1 base to trimming and J lost 1 base; unmatched junction nucleotides: 4. This CDR3 is built from 16 residues. The CDR3 sequence: CASSLSGSGSYNEQFF. CDR3 sequence (DNA): TGTGCCAGCAGCTTGAGCGGGAGTGGGTCCTACAATGAGCAGTTCTTC.

The sample holds many counts of this clonotype. The J gene is TRBJ2-1, the V gene TRBV4-3; a possible D gene is TRBD2 (5 bases). The CDR3 length is 14 residues. The V and J ends lost 0 bases and 7 bases respectively, with 10 bases between them. CDR1 and CDR2 from the germline V gene are LGHNA and YSLEER. CDR3 loop: CASSQDEGSNEQFF. The CDR3 DNA reads TGCGCCAGCAGCCAAGATGAGGGAAGTAATGAGCAGTTCTTC.